This TCR beta chain is from a study of blood T cell repertoires in COVID-19. About the research overall: T cells, B-cell-depleted T cells, or PBMCs supplied cDNA or gDNA.

Only in-frame clones appear in the TCRdb table, and some are missing; sequencing was by immunoSEQ multiplex PCR. The sample has almost 400,000 clones, 80% to 90% seen once; the top ten hold 2.3%. The Seattle patients, enrolled during active infection, were followed longitudinally. This TCR derives from a woman aged 55-69 years with COVID-19, enrolled during active disease. The sequencing sample was made of peripheral blood.

The CDR3: CASSSLADPTDTQYF. As DNA, the CDR3 is TGTGCCAGCAGCTCACTAGCGGATCCCACAGATACGCAGTATTTT. The V and J genes are TRBV7-9 and TRBJ2-3; TRBD2 aligns across 8 bases. Germline V CDR1 and CDR2: SEHNR, FQNEAQ (reference sequence). There are 15 residues in the CDR3. V trimming: 4 bases; J trimming: 2 bases; junction bases outside the gene matches: 5.